This section outlines one TCR beta chain sequence together with its context. Its antigen is not known. The CDR3 is 20 residues long. J gave up 0 bases and V 1 base, and 15 bases lay outside the gene matches. Germline V lookup: CDR1 SGHTA, CDR2 FQGTGA. The data were taken from a study of cytomegalovirus exposure and HLA in healthy donors. Points from the study as a whole: 164 TCR beta chains were listed as cytomegalovirus-associated.

PCR employed 60 Vbeta and 13 Jbeta primers. The repertoire was sequenced with immunoSEQ multiplex PCR; TCRdb's copy has only in-frame clones and lacks some. The sample lists about 52,000 clones, roughly 53% occurring once. The chain joins TRBV7-3 to TRBJ1-5; 7 bases agree with TRBD1. Material: PBMCs. The sequence was obtained from a human donor in good health. CDR3 amino acids: CASSLNSGTATAYSNQPQHF. The CDR3 region has the DNA TGTGCCAGCAGCTTAAATTCCGGGACAGCAACCGCTTATAGCAATCAGCCCCAGCATTTT.